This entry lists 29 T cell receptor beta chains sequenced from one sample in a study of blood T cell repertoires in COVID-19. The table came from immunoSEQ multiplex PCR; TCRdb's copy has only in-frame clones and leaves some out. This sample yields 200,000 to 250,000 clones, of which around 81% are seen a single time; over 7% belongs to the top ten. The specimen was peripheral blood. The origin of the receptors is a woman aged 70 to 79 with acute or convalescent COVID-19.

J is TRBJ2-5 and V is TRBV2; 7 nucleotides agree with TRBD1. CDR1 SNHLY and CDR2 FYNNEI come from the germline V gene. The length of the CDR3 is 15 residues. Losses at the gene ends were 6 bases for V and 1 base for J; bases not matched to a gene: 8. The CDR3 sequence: CASRSQTGTQETQYF. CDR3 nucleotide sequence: TGTGCCAGCAGGTCTCAGACAGGGACCCAAGAGACCCAGTACTTC.

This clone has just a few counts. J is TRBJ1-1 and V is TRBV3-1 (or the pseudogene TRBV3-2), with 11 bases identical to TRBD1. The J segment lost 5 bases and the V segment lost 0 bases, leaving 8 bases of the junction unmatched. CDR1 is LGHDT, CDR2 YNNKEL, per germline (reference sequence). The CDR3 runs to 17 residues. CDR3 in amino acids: CASSQDGGTGGRTEAFF. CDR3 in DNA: TGTGCCAGCAGCCAAGACGGAGGGACAGGGGGAAGGACTGAAGCTTTCTTT.

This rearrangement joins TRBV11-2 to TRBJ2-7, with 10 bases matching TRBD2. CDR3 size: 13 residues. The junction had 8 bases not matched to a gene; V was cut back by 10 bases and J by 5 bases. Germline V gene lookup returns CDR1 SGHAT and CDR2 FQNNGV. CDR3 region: CATKRGGHNEQYF. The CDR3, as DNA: TGTGCCACCAAGCGGGGGGGCCATAACGAGCAGTACTTC.

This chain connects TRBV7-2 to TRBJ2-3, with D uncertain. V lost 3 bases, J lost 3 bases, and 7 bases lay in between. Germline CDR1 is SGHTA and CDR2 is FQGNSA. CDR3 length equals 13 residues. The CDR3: CASSFSGTDTQYF. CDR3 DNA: TGTGCCAGCAGCTTTTCCGGGACAGATACGCAGTATTTT.

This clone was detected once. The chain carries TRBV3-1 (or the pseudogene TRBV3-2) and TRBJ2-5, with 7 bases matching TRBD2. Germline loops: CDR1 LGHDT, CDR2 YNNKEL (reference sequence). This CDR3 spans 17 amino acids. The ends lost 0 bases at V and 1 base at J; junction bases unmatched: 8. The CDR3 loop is CASSQDMRASGQETQYF. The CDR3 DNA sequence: TGTGCCAGCAGCCAAGATATGAGGGCTAGCGGCCAAGAGACCCAGTACTTC.

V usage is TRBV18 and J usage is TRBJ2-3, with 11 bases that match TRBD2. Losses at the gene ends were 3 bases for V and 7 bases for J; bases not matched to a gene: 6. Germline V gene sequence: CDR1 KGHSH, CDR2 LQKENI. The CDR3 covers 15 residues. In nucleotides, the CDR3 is TGTGCCAGCTCACCGCTCGGGACTAGCGGAAATACGCAGTATTTT. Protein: CASSPLGTSGNTQYF.

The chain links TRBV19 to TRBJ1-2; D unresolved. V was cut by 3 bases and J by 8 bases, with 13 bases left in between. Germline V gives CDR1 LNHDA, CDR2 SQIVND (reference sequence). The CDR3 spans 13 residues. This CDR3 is CASSIPFSYGYTF. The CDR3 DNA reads TGTGCCAGTAGTATCCCCTTCTCCTACGGCTACACCTTC.

CDR3 amino acids: CASSRVTEGNSPLHF. Written as DNA, the CDR3 is TGTGCCAGCAGCAGGGTAACGGAGGGTAATTCACCCCTCCACTTT. The chain has TRBV6-5 and TRBJ1-6, with a possible D match to TRBD1 (5 bases). CDR1 is MNHEY and CDR2 is SVGAGI in the germline V gene. The V and J ends lost 6 bases and 6 bases respectively, with 15 bases between them. The length of the CDR3 is 15 residues.

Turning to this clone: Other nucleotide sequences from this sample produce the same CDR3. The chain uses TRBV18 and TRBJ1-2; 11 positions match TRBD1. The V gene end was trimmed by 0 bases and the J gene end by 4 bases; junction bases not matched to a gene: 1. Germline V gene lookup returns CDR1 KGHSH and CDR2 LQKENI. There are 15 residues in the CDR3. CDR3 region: CASSPPGQGAYGYTF. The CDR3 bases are TGTGCCAGCTCACCACCCGGACAGGGGGCCTATGGCTACACCTTC.

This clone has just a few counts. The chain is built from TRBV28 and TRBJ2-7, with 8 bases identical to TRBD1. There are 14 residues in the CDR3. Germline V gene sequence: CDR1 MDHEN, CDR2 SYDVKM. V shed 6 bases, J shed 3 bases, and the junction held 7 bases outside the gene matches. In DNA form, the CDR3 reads TGTGCCAGCAGGTCCGGGACAGGCCACTACGAGCAGTACTTC. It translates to CASRSGTGHYEQYF.

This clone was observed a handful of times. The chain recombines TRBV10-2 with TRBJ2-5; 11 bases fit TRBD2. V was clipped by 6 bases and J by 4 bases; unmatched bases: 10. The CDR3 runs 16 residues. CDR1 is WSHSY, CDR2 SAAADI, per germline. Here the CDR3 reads CASRGPSGGPGETQYF. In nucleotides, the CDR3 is TGCGCCAGCAGGGGACCTAGCGGGGGGCCTGGAGAGACCCAGTACTTC.

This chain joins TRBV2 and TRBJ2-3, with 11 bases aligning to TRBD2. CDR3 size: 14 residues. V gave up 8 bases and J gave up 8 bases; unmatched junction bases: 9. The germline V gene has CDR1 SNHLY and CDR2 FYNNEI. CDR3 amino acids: CASRGTSGVGTQYF. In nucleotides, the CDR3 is TGTGCCAGCCGCGGGACTAGCGGCGTTGGTACGCAGTATTTT.

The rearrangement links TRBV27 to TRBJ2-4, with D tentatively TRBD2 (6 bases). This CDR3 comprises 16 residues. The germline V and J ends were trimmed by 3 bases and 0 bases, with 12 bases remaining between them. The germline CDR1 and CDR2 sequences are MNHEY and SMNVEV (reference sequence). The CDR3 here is CASSFMGGLAKNIQYF. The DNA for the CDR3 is TGTGCCAGCAGTTTCATGGGAGGACTAGCCAAAAACATTCAGTACTTC.

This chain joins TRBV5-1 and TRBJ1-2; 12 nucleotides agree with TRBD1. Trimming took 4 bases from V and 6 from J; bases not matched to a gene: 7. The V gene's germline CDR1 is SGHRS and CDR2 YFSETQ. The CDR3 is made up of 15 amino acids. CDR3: CASSRQGTGGDGYTF. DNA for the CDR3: TGCGCCAGCAGCCGCCAAGGGACAGGGGGCGATGGCTACACCTTC.

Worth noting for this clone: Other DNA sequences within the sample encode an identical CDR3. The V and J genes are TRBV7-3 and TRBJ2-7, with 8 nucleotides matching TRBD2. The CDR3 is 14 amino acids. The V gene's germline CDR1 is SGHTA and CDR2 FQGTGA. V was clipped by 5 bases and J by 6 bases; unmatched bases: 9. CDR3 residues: CASSPTGLAGEQYF. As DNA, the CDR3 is TGTGCCAGCAGCCCCACAGGACTAGCTGGCGAGCAGTACTTC.

The CDR3 sequence: CASRQDYSNQPQHF. The CDR3 DNA follows: TGTGCCAGCAGGCAAGACTATAGCAATCAGCCCCAGCATTTT. The V gene is TRBV6-5, the J gene TRBJ1-5; no firm D call. The V and J ends lost 6 bases and 0 bases respectively, with 9 bases between them. The germline V gene encodes CDR1 MNHEY and CDR2 SVGAGI. The CDR3 has 14 residues.

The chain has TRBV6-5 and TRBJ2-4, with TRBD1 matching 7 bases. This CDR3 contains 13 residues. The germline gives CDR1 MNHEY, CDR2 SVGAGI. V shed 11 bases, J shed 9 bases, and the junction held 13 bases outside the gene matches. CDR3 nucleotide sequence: TGTGCCGGAAAGACAGGGCCCCTTGGCATTCAGTACTTC. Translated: CAGKTGPLGIQYF.

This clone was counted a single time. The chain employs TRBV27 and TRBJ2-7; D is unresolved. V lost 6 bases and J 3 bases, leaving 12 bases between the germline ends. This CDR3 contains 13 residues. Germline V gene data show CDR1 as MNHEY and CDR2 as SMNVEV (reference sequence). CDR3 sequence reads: CASRSSTGYEQYV. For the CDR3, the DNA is TGTGCCAGCAGATCATCGACGGGCTACGAGCAGTACGTC.

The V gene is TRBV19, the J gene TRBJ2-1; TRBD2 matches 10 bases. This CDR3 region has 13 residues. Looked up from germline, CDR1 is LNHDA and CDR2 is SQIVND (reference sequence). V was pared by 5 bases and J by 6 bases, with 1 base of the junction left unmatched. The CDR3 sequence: CASSLAGVNEQFF. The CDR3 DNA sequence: TGTGCCAGTAGTCTAGCGGGGGTCAATGAGCAGTTCTTC.

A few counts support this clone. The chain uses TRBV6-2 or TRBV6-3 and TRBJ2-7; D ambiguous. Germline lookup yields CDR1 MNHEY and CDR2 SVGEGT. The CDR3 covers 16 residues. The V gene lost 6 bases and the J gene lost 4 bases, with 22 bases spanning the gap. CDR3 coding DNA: TGTGCCAGCAGCCAAATACGCGAGGAAGCTCGGTACGAGCAGTACTTC. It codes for CASSQIREEARYEQYF.

The CDR3 sequence: CAISELAGQSYNSPLHF. The CDR3 DNA sequence: TGTGCCATCAGTGAGCTGGCAGGGCAGAGTTATAATTCACCCCTCCACTTT. The chain carries TRBV10-3 and TRBJ1-6; D possibly corresponds to TRBD1 (5 bases). The germline V gene has CDR1 ENHRY and CDR2 SYGVKD. The V end was cut by 2 bases, the J end by 4 bases, with 15 bases between. The CDR3 covers 17 residues.

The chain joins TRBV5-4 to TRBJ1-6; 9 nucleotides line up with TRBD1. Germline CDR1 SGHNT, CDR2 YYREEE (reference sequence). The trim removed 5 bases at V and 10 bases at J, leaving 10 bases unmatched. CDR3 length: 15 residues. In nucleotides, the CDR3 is TGTGCCAGCAGTCCGACAGGGGGTGGGGGATCACCCCTCCACTTT. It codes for CASSPTGGGGSPLHF.

CDR3 amino acids: CAISEGSVAKETQYF. CDR3 nucleotide sequence: TGTGCCATCAGTGAGGGGAGTGTAGCGAAGGAGACCCAGTACTTC. The chain carries TRBV10-3 and TRBJ2-5, with D perhaps TRBD2 (5 bases). The CDR3 totals 15 residues. Germline assignment: CDR1 ENHRY and CDR2 SYGVKD. V shed 2 bases and J shed 5 bases, with 15 bases lying between them.

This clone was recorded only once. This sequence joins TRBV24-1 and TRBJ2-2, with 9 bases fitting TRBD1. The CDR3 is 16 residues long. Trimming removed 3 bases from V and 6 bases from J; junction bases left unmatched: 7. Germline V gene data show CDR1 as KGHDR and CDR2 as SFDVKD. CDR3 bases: TGTGCCACCAGTGATAACAATGACAGGGGGGCCGGGGAGCTGTTTTTT. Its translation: CATSDNNDRGAGELFF.

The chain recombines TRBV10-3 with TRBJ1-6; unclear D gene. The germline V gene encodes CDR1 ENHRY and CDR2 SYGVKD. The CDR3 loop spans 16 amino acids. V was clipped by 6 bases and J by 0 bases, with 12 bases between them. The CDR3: CAIREDGSSYNSPLHF. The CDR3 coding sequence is TGTGCCATCAGGGAGGACGGGAGCTCCTATAATTCACCCCTCCACTTT.

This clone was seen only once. Here the CDR3 DNA reads TGTGCCAGTCGTCGGGGACAGGGGAACACTGAAGCTTTCTTT. Its protein is CASRRGQGNTEAFF. The gene calls are TRBV19 and TRBJ1-1; 9 bases match TRBD1. The V gene's germline CDR1 is LNHDA and CDR2 SQIVND (reference sequence). This CDR3 is built from 14 residues. V lost 8 bases, J lost 1 base, and 5 bases stayed unmatched.

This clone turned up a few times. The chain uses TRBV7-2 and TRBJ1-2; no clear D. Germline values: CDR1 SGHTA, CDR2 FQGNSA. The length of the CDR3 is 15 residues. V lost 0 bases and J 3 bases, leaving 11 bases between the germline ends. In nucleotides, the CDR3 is TGTGCCAGCAGCTTAGCGAAGTCCGGTTACTATGGCTACACCTTC. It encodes CASSLAKSGYYGYTF.

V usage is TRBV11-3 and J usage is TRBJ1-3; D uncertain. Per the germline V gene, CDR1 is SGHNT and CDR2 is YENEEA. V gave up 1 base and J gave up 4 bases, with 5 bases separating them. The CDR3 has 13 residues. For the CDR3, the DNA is TGTGCCAGCAGCTTAGCCTCGGGAAACACCATATATTTT. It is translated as CASSLASGNTIYF.

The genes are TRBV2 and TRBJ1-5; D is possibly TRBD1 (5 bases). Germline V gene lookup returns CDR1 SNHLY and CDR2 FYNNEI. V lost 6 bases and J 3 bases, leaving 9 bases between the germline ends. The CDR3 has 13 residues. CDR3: CASSRDNNQPQHF. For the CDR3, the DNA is TGTGCCAGCAGCAGGGATAACAATCAGCCCCAGCATTTT.